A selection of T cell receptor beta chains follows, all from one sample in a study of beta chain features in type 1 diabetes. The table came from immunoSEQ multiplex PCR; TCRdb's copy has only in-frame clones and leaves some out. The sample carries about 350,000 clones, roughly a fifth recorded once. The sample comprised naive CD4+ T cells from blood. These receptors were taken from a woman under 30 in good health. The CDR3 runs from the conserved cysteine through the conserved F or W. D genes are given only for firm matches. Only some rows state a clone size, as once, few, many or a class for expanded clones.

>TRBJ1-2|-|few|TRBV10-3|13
CAISEEVGYGYTF
TGTGCCATCAGTGAAGAGGTCGGCTATGGCTACACCTTC
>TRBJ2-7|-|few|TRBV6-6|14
CASSSRRGLGEQYF
TGTGCCAGCAGTTCCCGCAGGGGATTGGGTGAGCAGTACTTC
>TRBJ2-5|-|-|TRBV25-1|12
CASSEGTNLNYF
TGTGCCAGCAGTGAGGGTACTAACCTCAATTACTTC
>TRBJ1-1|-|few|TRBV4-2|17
CASSQAPDSRLDTEAFF
TGTGCCAGCAGCCAAGCCCCGGACTCCCGCCTGGACACTGAAGCTTTCTTT
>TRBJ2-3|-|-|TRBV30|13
CAWSSSFTDTQYF
TGTGCCTGGTCGTCCTCTTTCACAGATACGCAGTATTTT
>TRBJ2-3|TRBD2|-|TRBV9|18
CASSVYGGATALTDTQYF
TGTGCCAGCAGCGTATACGGGGGGGCTACCGCTCTCACAGATACGCAGTATTTT
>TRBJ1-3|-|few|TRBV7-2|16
CASSLRGRSSGNTIYF
TGTGCCAGCAGCTTACGGGGGAGGTCCTCTGGAAACACCATATATTTT
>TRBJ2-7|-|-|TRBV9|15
CASSVAGGRSYEQYF
TGTGCCAGCAGCGTAGCCGGGGGGCGCTCCTACGAGCAGTACTTC
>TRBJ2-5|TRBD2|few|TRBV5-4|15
CASSLGREMGETQYF
TGTGCCAGCAGCTTGGGGCGGGAGATGGGTGAGACCCAGTACTTC
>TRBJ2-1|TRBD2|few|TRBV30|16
CAWRFSWASGANEQFF
TGTGCCTGGAGGTTCTCATGGGCTAGCGGAGCCAATGAGCAGTTCTTC
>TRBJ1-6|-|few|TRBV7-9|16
CASSPASLSAASPLHF
TGTGCCAGCAGTCCTGCCTCGCTCTCGGCGGCTTCACCCCTCCACTTT
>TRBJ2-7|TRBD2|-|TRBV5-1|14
CASSRASGSYEQYF
TGCGCCAGCAGCAGAGCTAGCGGATCCTACGAGCAGTACTTC
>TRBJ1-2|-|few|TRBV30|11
CAWSALGGYTF
TGTGCCTGGAGTGCCCTGGGCGGCTACACCTTC
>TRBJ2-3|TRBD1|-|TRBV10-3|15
CAISLTGDGRDTQYF
TGTGCCATCAGCCTTACAGGGGATGGCAGGGATACGCAGTATTTT
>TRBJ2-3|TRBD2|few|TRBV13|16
CASSVRAGGWTDTQYF
TGTGCCAGCAGCGTACGAGCGGGGGGGTGGACAGATACGCAGTATTTT
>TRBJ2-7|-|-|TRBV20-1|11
CSLGGTYEQYF
TGCAGCCTCGGCGGTACCTACGAGCAGTACTTC
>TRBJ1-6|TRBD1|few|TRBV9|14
CASSASGGGESLHF
TGTGCCAGCAGCGCCTCAGGGGGCGGAGAATCCCTCCACTTT
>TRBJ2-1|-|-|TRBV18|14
CASSLQGTYNEQFF
TGTGCCAGCTCATTGCAGGGAACCTACAATGAGCAGTTCTTC
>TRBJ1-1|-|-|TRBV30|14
CAWGRENQNTEAFF
TGTGCCTGGGGAAGGGAGAATCAGAACACTGAAGCTTTCTTT
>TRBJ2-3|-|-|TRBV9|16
CASSVVGGTITDTQYF
TGTGCCAGCAGCGTAGTTGGCGGGACGATCACAGATACGCAGTATTTT
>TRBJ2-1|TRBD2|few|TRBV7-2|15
CASSLGTSGFGEQFF
TGTGCCAGCAGCTTGGGGACTAGTGGCTTCGGGGAGCAGTTCTTC